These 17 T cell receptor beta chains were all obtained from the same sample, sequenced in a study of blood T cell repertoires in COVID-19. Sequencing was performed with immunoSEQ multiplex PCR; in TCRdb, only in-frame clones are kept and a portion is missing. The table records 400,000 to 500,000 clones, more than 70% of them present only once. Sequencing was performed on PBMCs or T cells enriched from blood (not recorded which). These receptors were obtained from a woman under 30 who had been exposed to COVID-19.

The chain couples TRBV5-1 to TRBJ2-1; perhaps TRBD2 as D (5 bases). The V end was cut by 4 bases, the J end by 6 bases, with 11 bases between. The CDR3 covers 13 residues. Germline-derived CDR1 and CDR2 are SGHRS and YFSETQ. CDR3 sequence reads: CASSPGIPNEQFF. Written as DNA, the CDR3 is TGCGCCAGCAGCCCCGGGATCCCCAATGAGCAGTTCTTC.

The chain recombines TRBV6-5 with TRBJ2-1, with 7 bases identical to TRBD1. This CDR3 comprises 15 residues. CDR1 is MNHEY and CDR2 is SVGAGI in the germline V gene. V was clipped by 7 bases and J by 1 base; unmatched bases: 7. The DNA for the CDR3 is TGTGCCAGCAAGGCAGGGACAGCTTCCTACAATGAGCAGTTCTTC. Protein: CASKAGTASYNEQFF.

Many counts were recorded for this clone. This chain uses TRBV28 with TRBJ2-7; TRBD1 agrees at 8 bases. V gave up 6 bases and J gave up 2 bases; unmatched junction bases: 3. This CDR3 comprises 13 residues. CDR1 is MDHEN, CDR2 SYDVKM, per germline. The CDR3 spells CASRRQGTYEQYF. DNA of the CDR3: TGTGCCAGCAGAAGACAGGGGACCTACGAGCAGTACTTC.

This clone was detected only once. In DNA form, the CDR3 reads TGTGCCAGCAGCTCGTCAGGGGTGGATGGAGAGACCCAGTACTTC. Translation: CASSSSGVDGETQYF. The J gene is TRBJ2-5, the V gene TRBV7-9; a weak D match, TRBD1 (6 bases). There are 15 residues in the CDR3. Trimming pared 4 bases from V and 4 bases from J, leaving 16 bases between. CDR1 is SEHNR, CDR2 FQNEAQ, per germline (reference sequence).

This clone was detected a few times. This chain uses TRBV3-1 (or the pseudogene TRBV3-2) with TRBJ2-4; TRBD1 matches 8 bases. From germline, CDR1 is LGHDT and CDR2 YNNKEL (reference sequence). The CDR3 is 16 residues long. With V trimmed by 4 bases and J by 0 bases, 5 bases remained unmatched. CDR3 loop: CASSRRDRLAKNIQYF. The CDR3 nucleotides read TGTGCCAGCAGCCGGCGGGACAGGTTAGCCAAAAACATTCAGTACTTC.

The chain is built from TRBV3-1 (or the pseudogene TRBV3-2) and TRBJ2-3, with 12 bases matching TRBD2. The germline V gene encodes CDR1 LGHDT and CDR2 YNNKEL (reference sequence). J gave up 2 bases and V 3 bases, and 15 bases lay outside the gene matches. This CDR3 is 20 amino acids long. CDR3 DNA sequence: TGTGCCAGCAGCCAGTGGACTAGCGGGACGGGCGGGGGATTCACAGATACGCAGTATTTT. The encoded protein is CASSQWTSGTGGGFTDTQYF.

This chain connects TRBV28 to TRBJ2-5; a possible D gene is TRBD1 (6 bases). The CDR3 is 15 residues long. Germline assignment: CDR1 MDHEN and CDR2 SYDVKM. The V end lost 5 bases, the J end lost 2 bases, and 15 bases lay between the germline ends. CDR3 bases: TGTGCCAGCAGTCAGACCGGACAGTTACAAGAGACCCAGTACTTC. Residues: CASSQTGQLQETQYF.

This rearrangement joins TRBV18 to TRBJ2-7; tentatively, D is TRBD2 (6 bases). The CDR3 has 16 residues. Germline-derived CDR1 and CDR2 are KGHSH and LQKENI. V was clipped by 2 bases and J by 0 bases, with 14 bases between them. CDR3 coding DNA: TGTGCCAGCTCACCAGGGATCGGGAGAAACTCCTACGAGCAGTACTTC. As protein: CASSPGIGRNSYEQYF.

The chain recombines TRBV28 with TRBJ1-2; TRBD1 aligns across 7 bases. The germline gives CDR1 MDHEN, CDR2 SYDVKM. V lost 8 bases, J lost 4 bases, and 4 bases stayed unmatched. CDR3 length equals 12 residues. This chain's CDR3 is CASGRDSYGYTF. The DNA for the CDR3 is TGTGCCAGCGGCAGGGACAGCTATGGCTACACCTTC.

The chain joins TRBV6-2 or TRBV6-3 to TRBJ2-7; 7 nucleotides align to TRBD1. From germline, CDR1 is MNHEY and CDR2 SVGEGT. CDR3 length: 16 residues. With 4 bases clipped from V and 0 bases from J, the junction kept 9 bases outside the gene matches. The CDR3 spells CASSSHQGVPSYEQYF. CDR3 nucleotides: TGTGCCAGCAGTTCCCACCAGGGGGTACCCTCCTACGAGCAGTACTTC.

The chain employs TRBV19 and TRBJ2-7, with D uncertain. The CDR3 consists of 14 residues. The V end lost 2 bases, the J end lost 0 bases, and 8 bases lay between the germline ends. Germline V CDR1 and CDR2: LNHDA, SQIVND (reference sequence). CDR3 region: CASSITQFSYEQYF. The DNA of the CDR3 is TGTGCCAGTAGTATAACACAGTTCTCCTACGAGCAGTACTTC. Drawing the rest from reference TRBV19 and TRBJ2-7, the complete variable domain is DGGITQSPKYLFRKEGQNVTLSCEQNLNHDAMYWYRQDPGQGLRLIYYSQIVNDFQKGDIAEGYSVSREKKESFPLTVTSAQKNPTAFYLCASSITQFSYEQYFGPGTRLTVT.

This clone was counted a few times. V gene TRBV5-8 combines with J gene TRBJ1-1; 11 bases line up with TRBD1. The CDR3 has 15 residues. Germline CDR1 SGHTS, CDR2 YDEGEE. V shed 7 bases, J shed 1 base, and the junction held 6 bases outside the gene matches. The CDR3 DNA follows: TGTGCCAGCCGCTCCGGACAGGGGGCGAACACTGAAGCTTTCTTT. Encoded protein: CASRSGQGANTEAFF. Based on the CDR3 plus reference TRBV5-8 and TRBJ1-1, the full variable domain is EAGVTQSPTHLIKTRGQQATLRCSPISGHTSVYWYQQALGLGLQFLLWYDEGEERNRGNFPPRFSGRQFPNYSSELNVNALELEDSALYLCASRSGQGANTEAFFGQGTRLTVV.

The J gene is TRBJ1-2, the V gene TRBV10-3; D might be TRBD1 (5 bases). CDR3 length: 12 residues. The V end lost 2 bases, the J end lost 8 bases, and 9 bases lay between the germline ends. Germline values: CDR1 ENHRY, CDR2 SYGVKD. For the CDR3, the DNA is TGTGCCATCAGTGAGGCAGGGAACGGCTACACCTTC. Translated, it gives CAISEAGNGYTF.

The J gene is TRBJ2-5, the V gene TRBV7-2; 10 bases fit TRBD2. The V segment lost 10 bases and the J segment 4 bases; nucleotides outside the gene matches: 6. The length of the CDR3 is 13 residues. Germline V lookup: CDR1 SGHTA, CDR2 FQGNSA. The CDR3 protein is CATYSGRGETQYF. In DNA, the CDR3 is TGTGCCACCTACAGCGGGAGGGGAGAGACCCAGTACTTC.

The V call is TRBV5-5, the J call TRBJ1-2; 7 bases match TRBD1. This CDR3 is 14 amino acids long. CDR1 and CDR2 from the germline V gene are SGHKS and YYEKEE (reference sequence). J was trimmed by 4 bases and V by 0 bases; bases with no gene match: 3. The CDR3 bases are TGTGCCAGCAGCTTGGGGACAGGATCCTATGGCTACACCTTC. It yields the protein CASSLGTGSYGYTF. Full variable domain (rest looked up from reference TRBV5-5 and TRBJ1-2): DAGVTQSPTHLIKTRGQQVTLRCSPISGHKSVSWYQQVLGQGPQFIFQYYEKEERGRGNFPDRFSARQFPNYSSELNVNALLLGDSALYLCASSLGTGSYGYTFGSGTRLTVV.

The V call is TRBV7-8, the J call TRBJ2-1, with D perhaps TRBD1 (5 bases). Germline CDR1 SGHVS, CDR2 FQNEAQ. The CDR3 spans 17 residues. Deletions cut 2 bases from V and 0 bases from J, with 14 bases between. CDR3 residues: CASSLMTARSSYNEQFF. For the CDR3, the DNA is TGTGCCAGCAGCTTAATGACAGCCCGAAGCTCCTACAATGAGCAGTTCTTC. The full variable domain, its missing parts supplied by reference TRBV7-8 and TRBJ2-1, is GAGVSQSPRYKVAKRGQDVALRCDPISGHVSLFWYQQALGQGPEFLTYFQNEAQLDKSGLPSDRFFAERPEGSVSTLKIQRTQQEDSAVYLCASSLMTARSSYNEQFFGPGTRLTVL.

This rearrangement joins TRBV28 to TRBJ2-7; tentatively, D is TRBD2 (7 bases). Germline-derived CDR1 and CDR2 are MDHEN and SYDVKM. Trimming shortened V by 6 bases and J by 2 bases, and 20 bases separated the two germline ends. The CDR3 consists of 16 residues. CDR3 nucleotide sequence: TGTGCCAGCAGCCCCCCGGAATGGCGGGGGCCCTACGAGCAGTACTTC. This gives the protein CASSPPEWRGPYEQYF. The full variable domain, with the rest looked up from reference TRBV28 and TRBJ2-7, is DVKVTQSSRYLVKRTGEKVFLECVQDMDHENMFWYRQDPGLGLRLIYFSYDVKMKEKGDIPEGYSVSREKKERFSLILESASTNQTSMYLCASSPPEWRGPYEQYFGPGTRLTVT.